Shown below are 12 T cell receptor beta chains from a single sample sequenced in a study of T cells in Graves' hyperthyroidism and ophthalmopathy. TCR beta CDR3 sequences were amplified from RNA transcripts. The TCR CDR3 was amplified in a first-round RT-PCR using the HTBI primer set. TCRdb analysed the multiplex PCR reads with MiXCR anew, one entry per CDR3 protein. The table includes some 350,000 distinct CDR3 sequences, about an eighth detected once. The sample was blood. All receptors derive from a woman in her forties with Graves' ophthalmopathy.

Many counts were recorded for this clonotype. This chain uses TRBV7-9 with TRBJ1-3; D gene ambiguous. Germline loops: CDR1 SEHNR, CDR2 FQNEAQ (reference sequence). Trimming removed 3 bases at V and 3 bases at J, with 6 bases between. This CDR3 is 13 amino acids long. CDR3 loop: CASSLIGGNTIYF. The CDR3, as DNA: TGTGCCAGCAGCTTGATAGGTGGAAACACCATATATTTT.

This clonotype was counted at least ten times. V gene TRBV12-3 or TRBV12-4 combines with J gene TRBJ2-5; D not certain. V lost 8 bases to trimming and J lost 4 bases, with 11 bases between them. The CDR3 contains 12 residues. The CDR3 region is CASGAVLETQYF. In DNA form, the CDR3 reads TGTGCCAGCGGCGCTGTTCTAGAGACCCAGTACTTC.

The DNA of the CDR3 is TGCGCCAGCAGTGAGCCTATCACAGGACTGCTAGCCAAAAACATTCAGTACTTC. Translation: CASSEPITGLLAKNIQYF. This rearrangement joins TRBV10-2 to TRBJ2-4; D may match TRBD1 or TRBD2 (5 bases each). V lost 2 bases, J lost 0 bases, and 17 bases lay in between. Germline CDR1 and CDR2: WSHSY and SAAADI. The CDR3 extends over 18 amino acids.

This clonotype was counted a single time. The chain has TRBV5-6 and TRBJ1-5; D possibly corresponds to TRBD1 (6 bases). Germline lookup yields CDR1 SGHDT and CDR2 YYEEEE. The CDR3 runs to 17 residues. V dropped 2 bases and J dropped 1 base, with 16 bases sitting between them. CDR3 nucleotides: TGTGCCAGCAGCTTACGCAGGGGAGGTAGGAGCAATCAGCCCCAGCATTTT. This codes for CASSLRRGGRSNQPQHF.

This clonotype was detected a few times. The chain is built from TRBV4-1 and TRBJ2-7, with D maybe TRBD1 (5 bases). This CDR3 is built from 14 residues. Trimming stripped 1 base from V and 4 bases from J, with 11 bases between. CDR1 is MGHRA and CDR2 is YSYEKL in the germline V gene. The CDR3 sequence is CASSQGIGEYEQYF. The CDR3 DNA is TGCGCCAGCAGCCAAGGAATAGGGGAATACGAGCAGTACTTC.

This clonotype was counted once. This chain joins TRBV12-3 or TRBV12-4 and TRBJ1-6; 7 nucleotides agree with TRBD1. The V segment lost 6 bases and the J segment 7 bases; nucleotides outside the gene matches: 6. CDR3 length: 14 amino acids. CDR3 residues: CASRGDSSNSPLHF. CDR3 nucleotides: TGTGCCAGCAGGGGGGACAGTTCCAATTCACCCCTCCACTTT.

The table lists this clonotype with many counts. The J gene is TRBJ2-7, the V gene TRBV7-9; D is perhaps TRBD1 (5 bases). The V end was cut by 2 bases, the J end by 5 bases, with 10 bases between. The germline V gene encodes CDR1 SEHNR and CDR2 FQNEAQ (reference sequence). The CDR3 is 13 amino acids. CDR3 nucleotide sequence: TGTGCCAGCAGCTTACCAGGGTCCCACGAGCAGTACTTC. Its protein product is CASSLPGSHEQYF. The full variable domain, completed using reference TRBV7-9 and TRBJ2-7, is DTGVSQNPRHKITKRGQNVTFRCDPISEHNRLYWYRQTLGQGPEFLTYFQNEAQLEKSRLLSDRFSAERPKGSFSTLEIQRTEQGDSAMYLCASSLPGSHEQYFGPGTRLTVT.

This clonotype was observed a few times. Given a much more abundant clone one base away, this may be a read error. This chain links TRBV6-1 with TRBJ2-7; 9 positions match TRBD2. Germline V gives CDR1 MNHNS, CDR2 SASEGT. The CDR3 runs to 13 residues. Trimming at V came to 6 bases and at J to 9 bases, leaving 9 bases not matched to a gene. The chain's CDR3 is CASRSGTSNGQYF. CDR3 sequence (DNA): TGTGCCAGCAGGTCCGGGACTAGCAACGGGCAGTACTTC.

This clonotype was observed a handful of times. This chain links TRBV3-1 with TRBJ1-1, with 8 bases lining up with TRBD1. Trimming at V came to 4 bases and at J to 11 bases, leaving 6 bases not matched to a gene. CDR1 LGHDT and CDR2 YNNKEL come from the germline V gene (reference sequence). The CDR3 has 12 residues. The CDR3 nucleotides are TGTGCCAGCAGCCCATACAGGGGGTGGGCTTTCTTT. Protein product: CASSPYRGWAFF.

This clonotype has just a few counts. The genes are TRBV10-2 and TRBJ1-6, with D uncertain. V lost 6 bases and J lost 4, with 13 bases in between. Germline values: CDR1 WSHSY, CDR2 SAAADI. The CDR3 has 15 residues. This chain's CDR3 is CASRDGSLYNSPLHF. The CDR3 DNA reads TGCGCCAGCAGGGACGGGAGTCTTTATAATTCACCCCTCCACTTT.

This sequence joins TRBV7-8 and TRBJ2-1; no clear D gene. Germline V CDR1 and CDR2: SGHVS, FQNEAQ. With 1 base removed from V and 0 bases from J, the gap between germline ends came to 28 bases. The CDR3 runs 22 residues. In nucleotides, the CDR3 is TGTGCCAGCAGCTTAGATTACGGTCTACGAGGCAACCGATTAAGCTCCTACAATGAGCAGTTCTTC. Protein: CASSLDYGLRGNRLSSYNEQFF.

This clonotype was picked up a small number of times. The chain has TRBV10-1 and TRBJ2-4; 11 nucleotides agree with TRBD2. Germline assignment: CDR1 WNHNN and CDR2 SYGVQD (reference sequence). J gave up 0 bases and V 2 bases, and 12 bases lay outside the gene matches. There are 20 residues in the CDR3. This CDR3 reads CASSEVPTSGGRLAKNIQYF. The CDR3 DNA reads as TGCGCCAGCAGTGAGGTCCCTACTAGCGGGGGCAGACTAGCCAAAAACATTCAGTACTTC.